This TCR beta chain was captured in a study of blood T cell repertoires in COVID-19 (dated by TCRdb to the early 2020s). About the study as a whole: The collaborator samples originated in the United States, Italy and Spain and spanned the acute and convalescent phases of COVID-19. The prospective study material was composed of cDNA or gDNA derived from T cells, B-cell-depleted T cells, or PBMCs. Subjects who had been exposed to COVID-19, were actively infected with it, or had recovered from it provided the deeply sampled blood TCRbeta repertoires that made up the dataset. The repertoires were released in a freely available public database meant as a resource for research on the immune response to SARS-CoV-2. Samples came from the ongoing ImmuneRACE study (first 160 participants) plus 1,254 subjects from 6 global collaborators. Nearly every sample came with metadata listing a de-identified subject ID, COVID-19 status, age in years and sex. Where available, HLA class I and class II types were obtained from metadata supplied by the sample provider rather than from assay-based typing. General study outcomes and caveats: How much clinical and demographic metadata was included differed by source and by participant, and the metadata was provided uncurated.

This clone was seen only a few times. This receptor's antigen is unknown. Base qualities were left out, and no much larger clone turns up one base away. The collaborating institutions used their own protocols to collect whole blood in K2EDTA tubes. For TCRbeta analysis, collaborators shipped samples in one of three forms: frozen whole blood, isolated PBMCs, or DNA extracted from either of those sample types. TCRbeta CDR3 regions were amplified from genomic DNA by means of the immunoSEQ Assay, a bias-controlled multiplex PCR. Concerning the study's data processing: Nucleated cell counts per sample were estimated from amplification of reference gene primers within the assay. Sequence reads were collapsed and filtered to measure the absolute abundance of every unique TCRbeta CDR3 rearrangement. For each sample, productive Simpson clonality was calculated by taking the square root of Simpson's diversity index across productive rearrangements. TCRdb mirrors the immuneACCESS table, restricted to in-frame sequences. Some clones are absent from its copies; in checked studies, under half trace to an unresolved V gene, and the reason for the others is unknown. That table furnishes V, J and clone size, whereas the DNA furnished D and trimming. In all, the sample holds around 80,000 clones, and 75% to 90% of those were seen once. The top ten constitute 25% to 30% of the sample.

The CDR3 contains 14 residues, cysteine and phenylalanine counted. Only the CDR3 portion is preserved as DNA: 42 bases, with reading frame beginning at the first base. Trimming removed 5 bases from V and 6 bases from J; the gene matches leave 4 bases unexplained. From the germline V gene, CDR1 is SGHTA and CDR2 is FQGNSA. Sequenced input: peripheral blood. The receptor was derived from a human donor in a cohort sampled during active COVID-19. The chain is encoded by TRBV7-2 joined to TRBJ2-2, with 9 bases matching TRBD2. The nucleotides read TGTGCCAGCAGCCCACAGCGGGGGGCCGGGGAGCTGTTTTTT. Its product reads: CASSPQRGAGELFF. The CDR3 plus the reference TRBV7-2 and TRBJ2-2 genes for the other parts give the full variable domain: GAGVSQSPSNKVTEKGKDVELRCDPISGHTALYWYRQSLGQGLEFLIYFQGNSAPDKSGLPSDRFSAERTGGSVSTLTIQRTQQEDSAVYLCASSPQRGAGELFFGEGSRLTVL.